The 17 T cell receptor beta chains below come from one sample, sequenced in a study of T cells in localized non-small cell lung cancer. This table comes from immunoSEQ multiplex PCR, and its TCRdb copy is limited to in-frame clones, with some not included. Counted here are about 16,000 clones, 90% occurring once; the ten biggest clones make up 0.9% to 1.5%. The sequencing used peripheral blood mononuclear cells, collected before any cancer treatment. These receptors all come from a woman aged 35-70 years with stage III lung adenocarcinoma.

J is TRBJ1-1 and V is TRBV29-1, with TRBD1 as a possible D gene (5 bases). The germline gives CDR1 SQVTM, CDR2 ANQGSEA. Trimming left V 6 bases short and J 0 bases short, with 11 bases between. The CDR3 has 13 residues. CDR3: CSVWGTLNTEAFF. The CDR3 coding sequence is TGCAGCGTCTGGGGGACCCTGAACACTGAAGCTTTCTTT.

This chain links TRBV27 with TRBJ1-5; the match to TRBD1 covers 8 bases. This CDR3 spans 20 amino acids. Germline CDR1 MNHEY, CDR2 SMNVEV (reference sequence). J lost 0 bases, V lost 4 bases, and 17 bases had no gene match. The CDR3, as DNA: TGTGCCAGCAGTTCAGGGGTTGACAGGGGACTAAATTATAGCAATCAGCCCCAGCATTTT. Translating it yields CASSSGVDRGLNYSNQPQHF.

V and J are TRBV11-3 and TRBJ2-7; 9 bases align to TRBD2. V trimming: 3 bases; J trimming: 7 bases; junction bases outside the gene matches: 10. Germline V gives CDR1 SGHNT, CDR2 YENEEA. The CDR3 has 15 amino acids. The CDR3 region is CASSFVVAGAGEQYF. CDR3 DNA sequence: TGTGCCAGCAGCTTCGTGGTAGCGGGAGCTGGAGAGCAGTACTTC. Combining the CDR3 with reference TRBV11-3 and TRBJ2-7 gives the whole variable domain EAGVVQSPRYKIIEKKQPVAFWCNPISGHNTLYWYLQNLGQGPELLIRYENEEAVDDSQLPKDRFSAERLKGVDSTLKIQPAELGDSAVYLCASSFVVAGAGEQYFGPGTRLTVT.

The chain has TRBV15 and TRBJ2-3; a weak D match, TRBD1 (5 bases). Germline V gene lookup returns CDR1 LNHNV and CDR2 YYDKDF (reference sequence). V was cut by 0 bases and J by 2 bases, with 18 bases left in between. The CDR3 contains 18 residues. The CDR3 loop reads CATSRDRSRAGSTDTQYF. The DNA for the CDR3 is TGTGCCACCAGCAGAGATAGGAGCAGGGCTGGTTCCACAGATACGCAGTATTTT.

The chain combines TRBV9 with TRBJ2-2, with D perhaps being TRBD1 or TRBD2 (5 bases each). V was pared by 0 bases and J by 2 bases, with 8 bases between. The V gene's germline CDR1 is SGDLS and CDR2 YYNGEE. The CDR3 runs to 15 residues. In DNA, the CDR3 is TGTGCCAGCAGCGTAGCGAGGGGTAACACCGGGGAGCTGTTTTTT. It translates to CASSVARGNTGELFF. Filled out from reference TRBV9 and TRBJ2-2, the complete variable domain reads DSGVTQTPKHLITATGQRVTLRCSPRSGDLSVYWYQQSLDQGLQFLIQYYNGEERAKGNILERFSAQQFPDLHSELNLSSLELGDSALYFCASSVARGNTGELFFGEGSRLTVL.

The CDR3 region is CASSVLGAYGADTQYF. The CDR3 coding sequence is TGTGCCAGCAGCGTATTAGGGGCCTATGGCGCAGATACGCAGTATTTT. The rearrangement uses TRBV9 and TRBJ2-3; TRBD1 might be the D (5 bases). Trimming removed 1 base at V and 4 bases at J, with 16 bases between. Per germline, CDR1 SGDLS and CDR2 YYNGEE. The CDR3 sequence is 16 residues long.

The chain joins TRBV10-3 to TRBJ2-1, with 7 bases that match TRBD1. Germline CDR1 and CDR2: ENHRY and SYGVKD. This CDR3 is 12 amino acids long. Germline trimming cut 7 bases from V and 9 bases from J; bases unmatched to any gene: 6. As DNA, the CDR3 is TGTGCCATCATTACAGGGGTGGGTGAGCAGTTCTTC. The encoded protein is CAIITGVGEQFF.

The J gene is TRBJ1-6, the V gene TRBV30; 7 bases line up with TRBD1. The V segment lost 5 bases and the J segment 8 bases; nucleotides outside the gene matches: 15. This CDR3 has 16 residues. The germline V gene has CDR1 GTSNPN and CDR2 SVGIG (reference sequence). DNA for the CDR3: TGTGCCTGGGGGAGAATCAGGGGGTTGGATGATTCACCCCTCCACTTT. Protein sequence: CAWGRIRGLDDSPLHF.

CDR3 amino acids: CASSDRVNQPQHF. The DNA of the CDR3 is TGTGCCAGCAGTGACAGGGTCAATCAGCCCCAGCATTTT. V gene TRBV25-1 combines with J gene TRBJ1-5; the D gene is possibly TRBD1 (5 bases). CDR3 length equals 13 residues. The ends were cut back, 3 bases at V and 3 bases at J, with 6 bases in the middle. Germline V gives CDR1 MGHDK, CDR2 SYGVNS.

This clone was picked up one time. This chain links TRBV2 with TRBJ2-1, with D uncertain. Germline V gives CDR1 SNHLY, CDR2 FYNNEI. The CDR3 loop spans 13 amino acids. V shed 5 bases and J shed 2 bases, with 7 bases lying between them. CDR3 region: CASSMRPYNEQFF. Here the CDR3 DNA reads TGTGCCAGCAGTATGAGGCCCTACAATGAGCAGTTCTTC.

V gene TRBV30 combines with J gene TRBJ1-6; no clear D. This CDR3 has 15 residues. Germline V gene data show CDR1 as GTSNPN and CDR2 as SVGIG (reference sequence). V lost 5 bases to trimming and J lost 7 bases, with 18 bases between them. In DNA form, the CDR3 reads TGTGCCTGGGCACAATGGGCGAAGGCGAATTCACCCCTCCACTTT. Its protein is CAWAQWAKANSPLHF.

In DNA form, the CDR3 reads TGTGCCAGCAGATCACAGGGGTCCGCTCAGCCCCAGCATTTT. Amino acids: CASRSQGSAQPQHF. The rearrangement uses TRBV28 and TRBJ1-5; 7 bases map to TRBD1. Looked up from germline, CDR1 is MDHEN and CDR2 is SYDVKM. The CDR3 has 14 amino acids. After removal of 6 bases from V and 6 bases from J, the junction contained 8 bases not matched to a gene.

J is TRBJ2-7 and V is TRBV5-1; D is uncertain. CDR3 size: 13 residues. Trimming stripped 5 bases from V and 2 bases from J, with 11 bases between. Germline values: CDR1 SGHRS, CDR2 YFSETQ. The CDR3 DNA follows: TGCGCCAGCAGAGAAGGCGCAACCTACGAGCAGTACTTC. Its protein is CASREGATYEQYF.

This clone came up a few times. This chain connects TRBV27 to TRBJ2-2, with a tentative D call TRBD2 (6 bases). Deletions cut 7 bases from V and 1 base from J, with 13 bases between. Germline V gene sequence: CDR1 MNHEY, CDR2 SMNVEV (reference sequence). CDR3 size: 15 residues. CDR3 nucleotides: TGTGCCAGCACCAAGTGGGGGGAGAACACCGGGGAGCTGTTTTTT. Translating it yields CASTKWGENTGELFF.

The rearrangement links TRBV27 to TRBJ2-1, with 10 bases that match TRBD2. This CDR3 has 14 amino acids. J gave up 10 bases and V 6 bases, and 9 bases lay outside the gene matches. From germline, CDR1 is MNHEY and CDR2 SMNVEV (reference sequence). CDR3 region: CASRIAGGRDEQFF. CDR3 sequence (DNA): TGTGCCAGCAGGATAGCGGGGGGTCGGGACGAGCAGTTCTTC.

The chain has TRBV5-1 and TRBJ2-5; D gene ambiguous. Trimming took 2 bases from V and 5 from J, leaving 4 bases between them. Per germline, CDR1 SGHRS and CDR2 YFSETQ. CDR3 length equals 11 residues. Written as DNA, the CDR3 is TGCGCCAGCAGCTTAAGTGAGACCCAGTACTTC. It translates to CASSLSETQYF.

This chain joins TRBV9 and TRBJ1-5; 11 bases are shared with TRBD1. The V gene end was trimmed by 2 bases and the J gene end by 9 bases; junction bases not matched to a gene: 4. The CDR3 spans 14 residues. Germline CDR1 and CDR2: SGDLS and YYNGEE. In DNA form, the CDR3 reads TGTGCCAGCAGCGTGGGACAGGGGGATCGGCCCCAGCATTTT. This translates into CASSVGQGDRPQHF.